The 13 T cell receptor beta chains listed next were all sequenced from one sample in a study of cytomegalovirus exposure and HLA in healthy donors. PCR used 60 Vbeta primers and 13 Jbeta primers. The protocol was immunoSEQ multiplex PCR, while the TCRdb copy is restricted to in-frame clones and leaves out a portion. The sample contains around 170,000 clones, around 76% of which appear only once. Source material: PBMCs. Receptor source: a man in his forties or fifties in good health and CMV-seronegative.

This clone showed up just once. The chain combines TRBV27 with TRBJ2-1; 14 positions match TRBD2. Germline V CDR1 and CDR2: MNHEY, SMNVEV (reference sequence). This CDR3 is built from 16 residues. Unmatched junction bases numbered 5, after V lost 3 bases and J lost 7 bases. The CDR3 protein is CASSLGLAGVRNEQFF. The CDR3, as DNA: TGTGCCAGCAGTTTGGGACTAGCGGGAGTGCGGAATGAGCAGTTCTTC.

The chain uses TRBV5-3 and TRBJ2-7; maybe TRBD1 (6 bases). TRBV5-3 is placed among ORFs of uncertain function. This CDR3 is built from 12 residues. Trimming left V 3 bases short and J 2 bases short, with 6 bases between. The CDR3, as DNA: TGTGCCAGAAGCTGGGACACCTACGAGCAGTACGTC. Translated: CARSWDTYEQYV.

The chain recombines TRBV27 with TRBJ1-1, with 7 positions matching TRBD1. The CDR3 is 14 amino acids. The germline CDR1 and CDR2 sequences are MNHEY and SMNVEV (reference sequence). The V gene end was trimmed by 6 bases and the J gene end by 4 bases; junction bases not matched to a gene: 8. The CDR3: CASRPQGLATEAFF. The CDR3 region has the DNA TGTGCCAGCAGGCCACAGGGGCTGGCCACTGAAGCTTTCTTT.

The chain combines TRBV11-2 with TRBJ2-7, with 9 bases identical to TRBD2. With V trimmed by 5 bases and J by 5 bases, 4 bases remained unmatched. Germline assignment: CDR1 SGHAT and CDR2 FQNNGV. The CDR3 consists of 13 residues. CDR3 protein: CASSRSGSHEQYV. The DNA for the CDR3 is TGTGCCAGCAGCCGTAGCGGGAGCCACGAGCAGTACGTC.

This sequence joins TRBV28 and TRBJ2-3; TRBD2 matches 8 bases. The CDR3 spans 15 residues. J was trimmed by 3 bases and V by 3 bases; bases with no gene match: 5. CDR1 is MDHEN and CDR2 is SYDVKM in the germline V gene. CDR3 coding DNA: TGTGCCAGCAGTTTCGGGGGGGCTGGAACAGATACGCAGTATTTT. It is translated as CASSFGGAGTDTQYF.

V usage is TRBV20-1 and J usage is TRBJ1-5; perhaps TRBD1 as D (6 bases). Germline assignment: CDR1 DFQATT and CDR2 SNEGSKA (reference sequence). There are 11 residues in the CDR3. V gave up 4 bases and J gave up 6 bases, with 7 bases separating them. The CDR3 sequence: CSATGVQPQHF. CDR3 DNA sequence: TGCAGTGCTACAGGGGTTCAGCCCCAGCATTTT.

This sequence joins TRBV27 and TRBJ1-1, with a possible D match to TRBD1 (6 bases). This CDR3 contains 13 residues. With 6 bases removed from V and 1 base from J, the gap between germline ends came to 9 bases. Germline assignment: CDR1 MNHEY and CDR2 SMNVEV (reference sequence). CDR3 sequence (DNA): TGTGCCAGCAGCCCGACAGGGAACACTGAAGCTTTCTTT. It encodes CASSPTGNTEAFF.

This chain's CDR3 is CSVSGPEGFYNEQFF. In nucleotides, the CDR3 is TGCAGCGTTAGCGGGCCGGAGGGGTTCTACAATGAGCAGTTCTTC. The chain recombines TRBV29-1 with TRBJ2-1, with D possibly TRBD2 on 6 matching bases. Germline values: CDR1 SQVTM, CDR2 ANQGSEA. V was trimmed by 5 bases and J by 3 bases, leaving 17 bases between them. The CDR3 is 15 amino acids.

This clone occurred a few times. This sequence joins TRBV5-4 and TRBJ2-7; 7 bases line up with TRBD1. Germline V CDR1 and CDR2: SGHNT, YYREEE (reference sequence). The length of the CDR3 is 16 residues. After removal of 0 bases from V and 2 bases from J, the junction contained 8 bases not matched to a gene. CDR3 nucleotide sequence: TGTGCCAGCAGCTTGGCGAGTGGGACAGACACCTACGAGCAGTACTTC. The encoded protein is CASSLASGTDTYEQYF.

The chain is built from TRBV28 and TRBJ1-2; 7 positions agree with TRBD1. CDR3 length: 14 residues. V lost 5 bases and J lost 4; bases outside the gene matches: 7. Germline V lookup: CDR1 MDHEN, CDR2 SYDVKM. The CDR3 DNA sequence: TGTGCCAGCAGTGACAGGGTAACAGGCTATGGCTACACCTTC. Amino acids: CASSDRVTGYGYTF.

V usage is TRBV5-1 and J usage is TRBJ1-3, with 8 nucleotides matching TRBD1. Germline CDR1 is SGHRS and CDR2 is YFSETQ. V dropped 4 bases and J dropped 0; count of bases not matched to a gene: 9. The CDR3 spans 17 residues. CDR3 sequence (DNA): TGCGCCAGCAGCCGTGAGGGACAGGCTAGCTCTGGAAACACCATATATTTT. Translated: CASSREGQASSGNTIYF.

The chain joins TRBV6-6 to TRBJ2-1; maybe TRBD1 (5 bases). The CDR3 is made up of 12 amino acids. Germline V gene lookup returns CDR1 MNHNY and CDR2 SVGAGI (reference sequence). V was pared by 5 bases and J by 12 bases, with 14 bases between. CDR3 in amino acids: CASSNTGRRQFF. Here the CDR3 DNA reads TGTGCCAGCAGTAACACAGGACGCCGGCAGTTCTTC.

CDR3 region: CASTPGTSGYEQYF. CDR3 bases: TGCGCCAGCACCCCCGGGACTAGCGGATACGAGCAGTACTTC. The chain couples TRBV10-2 to TRBJ2-7, with TRBD2 identical over 11 bases. CDR3 size: 14 residues. Germline V CDR1 and CDR2: WSHSY, SAAADI. With 7 bases clipped from V and 4 bases from J, the junction kept 6 bases outside the gene matches.